This T cell receptor (beta chain) stems from a study of blood T cell repertoires in COVID-19. CDR3 length: 13 residues. With V trimmed by 7 bases and J by 3 bases, 2 bases remained unmatched. This clone has a handful of counts. Original data processing: Estimation of nucleated cell counts was performed using reference gene primer amplification. Measured with immunoSEQ multiplex PCR; TCRdb has only the in-frame clones, and not every one. The DNA gave D and trimming, while V, J and clone size come from that table. The sample holds 190,000 or so clones, approximately 79% seen once. The chain is built from TRBV12-3 or TRBV12-4 and TRBJ2-3, with TRBD2 matching over 9 bases. Sequenced material: peripheral blood. The TCR originated in a man aged 50 or older who had recovered from COVID-19. CDR3 DNA: TGTGCCAGCACGGCGGGAGGGACAGATACGCAGTATTTT. Translation: CASTAGGTDTQYF.